This TCR beta chain stems from a study of naive and memory T cell subsets. Study-level points and caveats: In CD4 and CD8 cells, diversity dropped from naive through EMRA. Over 85% of naive TCR sequences appeared only once, unlike memory subsets.

Two oligonucleotides, mixed equimolar, formed the beta constant-region primer covering TRBC1 and TRBC2. A 12-nucleotide UMI and the SP2 primer were added to the cDNA 3' end by oligonucleotide ligation. TCRdb re-called the UMI-ligation and nested PCR reads through MiXCR, storing one row per CDR3 protein. The data contain 65,000 to 85,000 distinct CDR3 sequences, around 14% of them singletons. Trimming removed 4 bases from V and 1 base from J; junction bases left unmatched: 4. Germline V gives CDR1 DFQATT, CDR2 SNEGSKA (reference sequence). This CDR3 spans 14 amino acids. This clonotype occurred many times. Its specificity is unknown.

This rearrangement joins TRBV20-1 to TRBJ2-5, with 9 positions matching TRBD2. The origin of this receptor is a human donor in good health. Material for sequencing was central memory CD4+ T cells from blood. Here the CDR3 reads CSAKLAGSQETQYF. As DNA, the CDR3 is TGCAGTGCTAAGCTAGCGGGATCCCAAGAGACCCAGTACTTC.